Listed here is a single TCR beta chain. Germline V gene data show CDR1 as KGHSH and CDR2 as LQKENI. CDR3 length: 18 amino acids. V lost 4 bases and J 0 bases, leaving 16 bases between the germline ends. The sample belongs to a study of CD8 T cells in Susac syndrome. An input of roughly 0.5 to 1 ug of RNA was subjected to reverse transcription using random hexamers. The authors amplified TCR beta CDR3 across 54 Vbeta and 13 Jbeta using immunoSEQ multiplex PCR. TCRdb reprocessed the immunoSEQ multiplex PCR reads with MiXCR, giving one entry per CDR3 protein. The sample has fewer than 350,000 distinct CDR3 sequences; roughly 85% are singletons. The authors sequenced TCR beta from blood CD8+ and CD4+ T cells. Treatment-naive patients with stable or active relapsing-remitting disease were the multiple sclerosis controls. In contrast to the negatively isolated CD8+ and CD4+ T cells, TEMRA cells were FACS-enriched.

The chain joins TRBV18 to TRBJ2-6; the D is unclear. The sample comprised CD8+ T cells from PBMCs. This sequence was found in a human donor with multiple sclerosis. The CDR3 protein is CASSLTVRSYSGANVLTF. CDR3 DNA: TGTGCCAGCTCACTTACCGTTCGCTCCTACTCTGGGGCCAACGTCCTGACTTTC.